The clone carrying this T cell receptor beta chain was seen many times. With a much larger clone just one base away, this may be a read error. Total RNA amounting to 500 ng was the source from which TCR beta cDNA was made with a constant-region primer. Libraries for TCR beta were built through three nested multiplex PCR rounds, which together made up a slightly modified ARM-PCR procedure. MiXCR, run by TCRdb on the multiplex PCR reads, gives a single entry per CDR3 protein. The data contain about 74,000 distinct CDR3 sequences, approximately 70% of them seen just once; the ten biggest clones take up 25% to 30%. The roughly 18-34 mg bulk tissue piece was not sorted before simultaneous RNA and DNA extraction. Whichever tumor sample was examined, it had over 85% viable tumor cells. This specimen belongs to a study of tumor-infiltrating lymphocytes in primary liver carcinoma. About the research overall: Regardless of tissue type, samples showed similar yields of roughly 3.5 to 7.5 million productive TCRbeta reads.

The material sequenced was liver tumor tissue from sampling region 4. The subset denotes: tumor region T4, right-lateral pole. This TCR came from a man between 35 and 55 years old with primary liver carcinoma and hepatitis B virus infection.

CDR3 in amino acids: CASSLSELALQYF. Here the CDR3 DNA reads TGTGCCAGCAGCTTAAGTGAGCTAGCGTTGCAGTACTTC. The V call is TRBV11-2, the J call TRBJ2-7; possibly TRBD2 for D (6 bases). This CDR3 spans 13 amino acids. V gave up 2 bases and J gave up 9 bases, with 14 bases separating them. CDR1 is SGHAT, CDR2 FQNNGV, per germline.